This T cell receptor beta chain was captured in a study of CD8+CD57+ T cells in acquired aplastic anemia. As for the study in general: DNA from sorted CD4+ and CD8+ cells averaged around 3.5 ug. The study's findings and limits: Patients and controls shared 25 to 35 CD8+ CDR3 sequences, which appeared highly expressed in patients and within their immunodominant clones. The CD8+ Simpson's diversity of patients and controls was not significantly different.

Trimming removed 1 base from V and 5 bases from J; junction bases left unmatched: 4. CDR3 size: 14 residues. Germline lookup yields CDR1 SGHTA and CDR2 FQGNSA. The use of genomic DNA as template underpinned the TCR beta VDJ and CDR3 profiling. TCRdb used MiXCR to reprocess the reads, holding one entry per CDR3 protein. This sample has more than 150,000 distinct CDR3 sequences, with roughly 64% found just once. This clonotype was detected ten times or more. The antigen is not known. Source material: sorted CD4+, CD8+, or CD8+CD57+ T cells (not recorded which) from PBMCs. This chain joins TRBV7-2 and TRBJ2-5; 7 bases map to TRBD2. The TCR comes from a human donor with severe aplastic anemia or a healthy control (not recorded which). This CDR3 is CASSLGGGVETQYF. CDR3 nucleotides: TGTGCCAGCAGCTTAGGGGGAGGGGTCGAGACCCAGTACTTC.